This T cell receptor (beta chain) came from a study of siplizumab effects on memory and regulatory T cells. Using immunoSEQ multiplex PCR, the repertoire was profiled, and TCRdb retains in-frame clones only, with some absent. The data show some 87,000 clones, with over 80% seen just once and around 15% held by the top ten. Germline CDR1 SGHRS, CDR2 YFSETQ. This CDR3 region has 15 residues. J lost 7 bases, V lost 2 bases, and 6 bases had no gene match. The TCR comes from a human donor in good health. The sample was CD4+ T cells sorted from blood. The rearrangement uses TRBV5-1 and TRBJ2-1; the match to TRBD2 covers 10 bases. CDR3 protein: CASSFGASGSNEQFF. The CDR3 DNA sequence: TGCGCCAGCAGCTTTGGGGCTAGCGGGAGTAATGAGCAGTTCTTC.